This T cell receptor (beta chain) was found in a study of shared clonotypes between healthy human individuals. This clone was seen a handful of times. The trim removed 5 bases at V and 4 bases at J, leaving 5 bases unmatched. The V gene's germline CDR1 is MNHNS and CDR2 SASEGT. The CDR3 runs 13 residues. The repertoire was sequenced with immunoSEQ multiplex PCR; TCRdb's copy has only in-frame clones and lacks some. This table holds about 2 million clones, roughly 94% found once. The sequencing input was naive CD4+ T cells sorted from blood. Sample subset: CD45RA+ positively selected. V and J are TRBV6-1 and TRBJ2-7, with 7 bases identical to TRBD1. The clonotype originates from a man between 18 and 29 years old in good health. CDR3 loop: CASSPQGLYEQYF. CDR3 nucleotide sequence: TGTGCCAGCAGTCCACAGGGGTTGTACGAGCAGTACTTC.